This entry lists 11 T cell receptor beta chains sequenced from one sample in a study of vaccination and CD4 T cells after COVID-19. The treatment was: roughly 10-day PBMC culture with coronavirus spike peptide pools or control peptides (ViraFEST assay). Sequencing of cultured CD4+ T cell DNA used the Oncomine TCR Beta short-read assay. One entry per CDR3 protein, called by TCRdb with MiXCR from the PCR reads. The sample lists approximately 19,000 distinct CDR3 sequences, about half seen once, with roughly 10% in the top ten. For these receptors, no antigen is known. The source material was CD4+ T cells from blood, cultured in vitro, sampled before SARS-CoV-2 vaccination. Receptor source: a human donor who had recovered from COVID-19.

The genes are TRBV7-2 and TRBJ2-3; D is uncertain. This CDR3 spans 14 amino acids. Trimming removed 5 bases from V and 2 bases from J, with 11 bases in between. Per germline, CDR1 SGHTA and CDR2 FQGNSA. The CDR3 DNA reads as TGTGCCAGCAGCCCCACAGTCGTCACAGATACGCAGTATTTT. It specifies CASSPTVVTDTQYF.

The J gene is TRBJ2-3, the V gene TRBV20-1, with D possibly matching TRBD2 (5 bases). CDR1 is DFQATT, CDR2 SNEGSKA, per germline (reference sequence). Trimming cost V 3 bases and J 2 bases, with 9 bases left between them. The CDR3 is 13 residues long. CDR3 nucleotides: TGCAGTGCTAGCGGGAAAACCACAGATACGCAGTATTTT. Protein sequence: CSASGKTTDTQYF.

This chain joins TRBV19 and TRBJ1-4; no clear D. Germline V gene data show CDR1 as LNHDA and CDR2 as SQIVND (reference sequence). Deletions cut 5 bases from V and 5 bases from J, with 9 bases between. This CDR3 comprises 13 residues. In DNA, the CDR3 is TGTGCCAGTAGTTTCCTGGGAAATGAAAAACTGTTTTTT. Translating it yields CASSFLGNEKLFF.

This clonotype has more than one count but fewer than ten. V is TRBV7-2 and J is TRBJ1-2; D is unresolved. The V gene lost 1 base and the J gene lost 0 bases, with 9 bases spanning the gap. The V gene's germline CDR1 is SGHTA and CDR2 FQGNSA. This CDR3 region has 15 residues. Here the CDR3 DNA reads TGTGCCAGCAGCTTAGGGCAGCCATCTAACTATGGCTACACCTTC. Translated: CASSLGQPSNYGYTF.

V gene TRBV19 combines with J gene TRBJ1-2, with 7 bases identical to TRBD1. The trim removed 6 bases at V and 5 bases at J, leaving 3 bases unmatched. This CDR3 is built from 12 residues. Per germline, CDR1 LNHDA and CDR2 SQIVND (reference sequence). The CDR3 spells CASSQGEYGYTF. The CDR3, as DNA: TGTGCCAGTAGCCAGGGGGAGTATGGCTACACCTTC.

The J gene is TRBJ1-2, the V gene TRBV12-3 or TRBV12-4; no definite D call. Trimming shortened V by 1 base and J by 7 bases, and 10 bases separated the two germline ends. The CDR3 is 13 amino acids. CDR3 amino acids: CASSLGPNRGYTF. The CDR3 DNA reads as TGTGCCAGCAGTTTAGGGCCAAACCGTGGCTACACCTTC.

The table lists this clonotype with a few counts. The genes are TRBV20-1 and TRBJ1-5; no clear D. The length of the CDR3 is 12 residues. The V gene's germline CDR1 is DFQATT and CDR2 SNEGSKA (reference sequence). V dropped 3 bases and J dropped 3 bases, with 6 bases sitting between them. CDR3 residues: CSASRINQPQHF. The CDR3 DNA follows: TGCAGTGCTAGTCGTATCAATCAGCCCCAGCATTTT.

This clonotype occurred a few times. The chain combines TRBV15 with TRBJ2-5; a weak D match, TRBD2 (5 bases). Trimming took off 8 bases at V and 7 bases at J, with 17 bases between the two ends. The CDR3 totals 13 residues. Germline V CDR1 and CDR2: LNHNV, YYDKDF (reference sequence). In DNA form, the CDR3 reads TGTGCCACCGGACTCGGGCGGTCCCGGACCCAGTACTTC. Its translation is CATGLGRSRTQYF.

DNA of the CDR3: TGTGCCAGTAGTATCTGGGCGGACACTGAAGCTTTCTTT. Translated, it gives CASSIWADTEAFF. The gene calls are TRBV19 and TRBJ1-1; D is unclear. This CDR3 is 13 amino acids long. V was trimmed by 3 bases and J by 3 bases, leaving 8 bases between them. The germline V gene encodes CDR1 LNHDA and CDR2 SQIVND (reference sequence).

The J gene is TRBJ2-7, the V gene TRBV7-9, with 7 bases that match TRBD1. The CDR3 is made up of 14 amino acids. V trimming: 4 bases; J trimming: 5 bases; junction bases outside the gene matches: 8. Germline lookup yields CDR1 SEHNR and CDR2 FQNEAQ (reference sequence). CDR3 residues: CASSSTGSNDEQYF. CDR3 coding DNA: TGTGCCAGCAGCTCGACAGGGAGTAACGACGAGCAGTACTTC.

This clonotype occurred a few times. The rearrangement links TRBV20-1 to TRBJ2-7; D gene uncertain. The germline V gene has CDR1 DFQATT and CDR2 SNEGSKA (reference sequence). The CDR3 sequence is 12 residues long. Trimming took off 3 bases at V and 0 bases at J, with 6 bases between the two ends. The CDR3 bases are TGCAGTGCTAGCGGCAACTCCTACGAGCAGTACTTC. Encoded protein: CSASGNSYEQYF.